This passage covers 22 T cell receptor beta chains from one sample sequenced in a study of shared clonotypes between healthy human individuals (dated by TCRdb to the early 2020s). Libraries came from the immunoSEQ multiplex PCR assay. TCRdb took over this immuneACCESS table, retaining in-frame rearrangements with V and J assigned. Such tables are incomplete; in checked studies, under half of the missing clones stem from an unresolved V gene, and the remainder is unexplained. Across this sample there are some 2.4 million clones, with 93% seen only once. Jointly, the top ten make up 0.36% of the sample. The material sequenced was naive CD4+ T cells from PBMCs. Taken with the paper, the label for cell subset or site translates to: CD45RA+ positively selected. Source of these receptors: a man younger than 35 in good health. Some clones in this sample may be carry-over from other donors' samples.

The chain carries TRBV11-2 and TRBJ2-1; 7 bases line up with TRBD2. The ends lost 2 bases at V and 4 bases at J; junction bases unmatched: 8. From germline, CDR1 is SGHAT and CDR2 FQNNGV. CDR3 length equals 16 residues. The chain's CDR3 is CASSLSAGPEYNEQFF. The CDR3 DNA reads TGTGCCAGCAGCTTATCAGCGGGACCGGAATACAATGAGCAGTTCTTC.

This clone occurred a few times. The V and J genes are TRBV5-4 and TRBJ1-1; D gene unclear. Germline V lookup: CDR1 SGHNT, CDR2 YYREEE (reference sequence). The length of the CDR3 is 13 residues. V was trimmed by 2 bases and J by 6 bases, leaving 11 bases between them. CDR3 protein: CASSLEGFAEAFF. CDR3 DNA: TGTGCCAGCAGCTTAGAGGGTTTCGCTGAAGCTTTCTTT.

The chain joins TRBV28 to TRBJ1-1, with 9 bases that match TRBD1. V lost 6 bases to trimming and J lost 1 base; unmatched junction nucleotides: 6. This CDR3 has 15 residues. Germline assignment: CDR1 MDHEN and CDR2 SYDVKM. CDR3 in DNA: TGTGCCAGCAGGCAAGACAGGGGGGGGAACACTGAAGCTTTCTTT. It yields the protein CASRQDRGGNTEAFF.

As concerns this clone: The same CDR3 can be traced to other DNA sequences in this sample. This rearrangement joins TRBV5-1 to TRBJ1-4, with 7 positions matching TRBD1. The CDR3 spans 14 residues. From germline, CDR1 is SGHRS and CDR2 YFSETQ. V lost 5 bases to trimming and J lost 4 bases; unmatched junction nucleotides: 5. The CDR3 DNA reads as TGCGCCAGCAGTACGGGACAGCTTAATGAAAAACTGTTTTTT. This encodes CASSTGQLNEKLFF.

The V gene is TRBV7-2, the J gene TRBJ1-3; D possibly corresponds to TRBD1 (5 bases). V dropped 2 bases and J dropped 8 bases, with 16 bases sitting between them. This CDR3 contains 15 residues. Germline CDR1 reads SGHTA; CDR2 reads FQGNSA. CDR3 sequence reads: CASSLLAGFGDTIYF. CDR3 in DNA: TGTGCCAGCAGCTTATTGGCAGGGTTCGGAGACACCATATATTTT.

The V and J genes are TRBV10-2 and TRBJ2-5; D may be TRBD1 (6 bases). Gene TRBJ2-7 matches the end of the DNA better, so the J call may be wrong. There are 14 residues in the CDR3. Germline V CDR1 and CDR2: WSHSY, SAAADI. CDR3 DNA: TGCGCCAGCAGTGGAAACAGGGATTTCTACGAGCAGTACTTC. Protein: CASSGNRDFYEQYF.

The chain employs TRBV30 and TRBJ2-3, with 7 bases fitting TRBD1. The CDR3 totals 17 residues. V gave up 2 bases and J gave up 1 base; unmatched junction bases: 12. The germline CDR1 and CDR2 sequences are GTSNPN and SVGIG (reference sequence). CDR3 in DNA: TGTGCCTGGAGTAGTGACAGGGCAAGTATAGGCACAGATACGCAGTATTTT. Its protein product is CAWSSDRASIGTDTQYF.

The chain uses TRBV6-5 and TRBJ2-2; no clear D gene. Trimming shortened V by 3 bases and J by 0 bases, and 8 bases separated the two germline ends. The germline V gene has CDR1 MNHEY and CDR2 SVGAGI. The CDR3 spans 15 residues. CDR3 amino acids: CASSYSPSNTGELFF. CDR3 coding DNA: TGTGCCAGCAGTTATTCCCCTTCGAACACCGGGGAGCTGTTTTTT.

A note on this clone: Other DNA sequences in this sample translate to the same CDR3. The genes are TRBV5-4 and TRBJ2-7; 9 positions agree with TRBD2. CDR1 and CDR2 from the germline V gene are SGHNT and YYREEE (reference sequence). V lost 0 bases and J lost 2; bases outside the gene matches: 3. The CDR3 extends over 15 amino acids. Here the CDR3 reads CASSLVGGRAYEQYF. CDR3 in DNA: TGTGCCAGCAGCTTGGTGGGCGGGAGGGCCTACGAGCAGTACTTC.

The chain links TRBV28 to TRBJ2-7; TRBD2 aligns across 7 bases. CDR1 and CDR2 (germline): MDHEN, SYDVKM. Trimming removed 4 bases from V and 3 bases from J; junction bases left unmatched: 15. CDR3 size: 17 residues. The CDR3 region is CASSSPARGDPGYEQYF. The CDR3 region has the DNA TGTGCCAGCAGTTCCCCTGCCCGGGGGGACCCCGGCTACGAGCAGTACTTC.

The V and J genes are TRBV7-2 and TRBJ2-5; tentatively, D is TRBD1 or TRBD2 (5 bases each). The better agreement between TRBJ2-7 and the DNA end casts doubt on the J call. The CDR3 covers 15 residues. The germline CDR1 and CDR2 sequences are SGHTA and FQGNSA. CDR3 loop: CASSGGGQGSYEQYF. In nucleotides, the CDR3 is TGTGCCAGCAGCGGCGGCGGGCAGGGTTCCTACGAGCAGTACTTC.

The chain links TRBV11-2 to TRBJ1-2, with D hard to call. Per germline, CDR1 SGHAT and CDR2 FQNNGV. This CDR3 is 13 amino acids long. The V gene lost 1 base and the J gene lost 4 bases, with 7 bases spanning the gap. In DNA form, the CDR3 reads TGTGCCAGCAGCTTAGGACTCGTCTATGGCTACACCTTC. Translated: CASSLGLVYGYTF.

This rearrangement joins TRBV10-3 to TRBJ2-2; tentative D call: TRBD1 (5 bases). V gave up 4 bases and J gave up 3 bases, with 15 bases separating them. This CDR3 is built from 16 residues. Germline V gene lookup returns CDR1 ENHRY and CDR2 SYGVKD. In nucleotides, the CDR3 is TGTGCCATCAGTGGGATCCCAGGGTCGGACACCGGGGAGCTGTTTTTT. Translated, it gives CAISGIPGSDTGELFF.

The J gene is TRBJ2-5, the V gene TRBV4-1; 7 bases match TRBD1. This CDR3 has 15 amino acids. Germline CDR1 and CDR2: MGHRA and YSYEKL. V dropped 2 bases and J dropped 1; count of bases not matched to a gene: 4. CDR3 amino acids: CASSQTGVFQETQYF. The CDR3 region has the DNA TGCGCCAGCAGCCAAACAGGGGTCTTCCAAGAGACCCAGTACTTC.

To note about this clone: The limits of the CDR3 on the DNA are not certain, so only TCRdb's listed CDR3 is given. This chain connects TRBV4-1 to TRBJ1-1; the table's TRBD1 call for D was not verified on the DNA. The germline V gene encodes CDR1 MGHRA and CDR2 YSYEKL. The CDR3 region is 14 residues in length, termini included. CDR3 in amino acids: CASSQVGIGTVPFF.

This clone appeared a single time. The chain combines TRBV5-6 with TRBJ2-1, with TRBD2 matching over 7 bases. V trimming: 1 base; J trimming: 9 bases; junction bases outside the gene matches: 19. The CDR3 runs to 18 residues. The germline V gene has CDR1 SGHDT and CDR2 YYEEEE. The CDR3 DNA sequence: TGTGCCAGCAGCTTGCAAGTGAGGTTCGGACTAGTTGAGGGTGAGCAGTTCTTC. Protein sequence: CASSLQVRFGLVEGEQFF.

The V and J genes are TRBV7-9 and TRBJ2-7; perhaps D is TRBD1 or TRBD2 (5 bases each). V lost 8 bases and J 3 bases, leaving 14 bases between the germline ends. Per the germline V gene, CDR1 is SEHNR and CDR2 is FQNEAQ (reference sequence). CDR3 size: 13 residues. CDR3: CASWLAGNYEQYF. The CDR3 DNA is TGTGCCAGCTGGCTAGCAGGGAACTACGAGCAGTACTTC.

This chain joins TRBV19 and TRBJ2-1, with 12 nucleotides matching TRBD1. The junction had 9 bases not matched to a gene; V was cut back by 5 bases and J by 7 bases. The CDR3 covers 16 residues. Germline V lookup: CDR1 LNHDA, CDR2 SQIVND (reference sequence). In DNA, the CDR3 is TGTGCCAGTAGTCGAACGGGACAGGGGGCTTGGAATGAGCAGTTCTTC. It encodes CASSRTGQGAWNEQFF.

This chain uses TRBV7-2 with TRBJ2-2; 7 bases agree with TRBD1. Germline-derived CDR1 and CDR2 are SGHTA and FQGNSA. This CDR3 is 15 amino acids long. With V trimmed by 6 bases and J by 0 bases, 4 bases remained unmatched. CDR3 sequence: CASRPTGANTGELFF. The CDR3 region has the DNA TGTGCCAGCAGACCAACAGGGGCGAACACCGGGGAGCTGTTTTTT.

This clone has only a few counts. The chain joins TRBV23-1 to TRBJ1-1; 9 nucleotides align to TRBD1. TRBV23-1 is sorted into the ORF group, with uncertain function. Losses at the gene ends were 7 bases for V and 5 bases for J; bases not matched to a gene: 5. CDR3 length equals 13 residues. CDR3 DNA: TGCGCCAGCACTCCAGACAGGGGGACTGAAGCTTTCTTT. It yields the protein CASTPDRGTEAFF.

The chain combines TRBV14 with TRBJ2-7; tentatively, D is TRBD2 (6 bases). Trimming stripped 4 bases from V and 4 bases from J, with 14 bases between. Germline values: CDR1 SGHDN, CDR2 FVKESK. This CDR3 region has 14 residues. The CDR3 region is CASSPSRGPYEQYF. The CDR3 region has the DNA TGTGCCAGCAGCCCCTCGCGGGGACCTTACGAGCAGTACTTC. The full variable domain, in which reference TRBV14 and TRBJ2-7 provide the parts outside the CDR3, is EAGVTQFPSHSVIEKGQTVTLRCDPISGHDNLYWYRRVMGKEIKFLLHFVKESKQDESGMPNNRFLAERTGGTYSTLKVQPAELEDSGVYFCASSPSRGPYEQYFGPGTRLTVT.

V and J are TRBV28 and TRBJ2-7, with D perhaps matching TRBD2 (5 bases). Trimming took off 3 bases at V and 0 bases at J, with 12 bases between the two ends. The CDR3 runs 15 residues. CDR1 MDHEN and CDR2 SYDVKM come from the germline V gene. The CDR3: CASSFRRAGSYEQYF. The CDR3 region has the DNA TGTGCCAGCAGTTTCCGGCGGGCCGGCTCCTACGAGCAGTACTTC.